This T cell receptor beta chain was identified in a study of T cells in Graves' hyperthyroidism and ophthalmopathy. What was amplified from RNA transcripts were TCR beta CDR3 regions. The HTBI primer set drove a first-round RT-PCR of the TCR CDR3. In TCRdb, the multiplex PCR reads were re-called with MiXCR into one record per CDR3 protein. The table has about 420,000 distinct CDR3 sequences, 15% to 19% seen once. This CDR3 spans 11 amino acids. The V gene's germline CDR1 is MNHEY and CDR2 SVGEGT. V lost 8 bases and J lost 8; bases outside the gene matches: 2. Study-level points and caveats: Ophthalmopathy was told apart from stable hyperthyroidism by a 13 V-J model.

The sample holds many counts of this clonotype. Antigen unknown. The sequencing sample was made of blood. The TCR sequence derives from a woman aged 18 to 35 with Graves' hyperthyroidism. The J gene is TRBJ1-2, the V gene TRBV6-2 or TRBV6-3; 10 bases align to TRBD1. CDR3 sequence: CASGTGVGYTF. The CDR3 DNA sequence: TGTGCCAGCGGGACAGGGGTCGGCTACACCTTC.